This T cell receptor (beta chain) was recorded in a study of CD8+ T cells in alopecia areata. Study background: Skin-grafted approximately 7-10-week-old female C3H/HeJ mice received tissue from approximately 6-12-month-old C3H/HeJ donors with spontaneous alopecia.

The study, taken as a whole, reports: Scalp samples also contribute reads from the resident alphabeta T cells found in normal skin. In patients, TCRs were shared less clearly than in mice, and HLA may possibly be involved. Clonality was higher in lesional than normal scalp, especially in alopecia totalis/universalis.

On this clone: Its specificity is unknown. The gene symbols are mouse symbols. The sequence runs out 3 residues before the end of the CDR3; the remainder is reconstructed from the germline J gene.

The sorting of pooled cutaneous lymph node cells relied on CD4, CD8alpha, NKG2D, NKG2ACE and other markers. Following RNA extraction, reverse transcription yielded cDNA that acted as the sequencing template. Profiled with immunoSEQ multiplex PCR; TCRdb holds only in-frame clones, not every one. The sample shows more than 250,000 clones, none of them appearing just once. Per the germline V gene, CDR1 is NSHNY and CDR2 is SYGAGN. J was trimmed by 3 bases and V by 4 bases; bases with no gene match: 4. The length of the CDR3 is 15 residues. The J gene is TRBJ1-6, the V gene TRBV13-1, with TRBD1 matching over 7 bases. TRBJ1-6 is annotated as an ORF whose role is uncertain. The sequence came from a C3H/HeJ mouse with alopecia areata. The strain's MHC: H2-k. Specimen: CD4+ T cells sorted from a lymph node. CDR3 sequence: CASSLQGGYNSPLYF. The sequenced CDR3 bases are TGTGCCAGCAGTCTCCAGGGGGGCTATAATTCGCCC.